This entry lists 23 T cell receptor beta chains sequenced from one sample in a study of CD8+ T cells in alopecia areata. Sequencing used cDNA as its template, made by extracting RNA and reverse transcribing it. Sequencing was performed with immunoSEQ multiplex PCR; in TCRdb, only in-frame clones are kept and a portion is missing. The sample presents approximately 110,000 clones, none singletons. Input material: lesional skin. These receptors were obtained from a C3H/HeJ mouse with alopecia areata. Mouse MHC haplotype: H2-k.

This clone occurred a few times. These gene names are mouse names. The read ends 4 residues shy of where the CDR3 ends; the end is completed using the germline J gene. This chain connects TRBV29 to TRBJ2-7, with 7 bases matching TRBD1. The CDR3 is 14 amino acids. In germline, CDR1 is MSHET, CDR2 SYDVDS. V was clipped by 6 bases and J by 1 base; unmatched bases: 6. Incomplete CDR3 DNA: TGTGCTAGCAGGCTGGGACAGTGGTCCTAT. Its translation is CASRLGQWSY. The full-length CDR3 reads as CASRLGQWSYEQYF.

This clone was seen only a few times. The limits of the CDR3 on the DNA are not certain, so only TCRdb's listed CDR3 is given. Genes and germline are mouse. The J gene is TRBJ2-1, the V gene TRBV23; no check of the table's D call, TRBD2, against the DNA was made. Inclusive of both ends, the CDR3 amounts to 16 amino acids. Germline V gene lookup returns CDR1 KGHTA and CDR2 FQNQQP. This CDR3 is CAPAVTGGLNYAEQFF.

This clone has just a few counts. All gene names here are mouse names. Read coverage stops 4 residues before the CDR3 terminus; the germline J gene supplies the remainder. This chain connects TRBV19 to TRBJ2-1, with TRBD1 identical over 7 bases. From germline, CDR1 is FNHDT and CDR2 SITEND (reference sequence). Trimming at V came to 4 bases and at J to 3 bases, leaving 4 bases not matched to a gene. The CDR3 has 14 residues. This CDR3 is CASSPDRSYAEQFF. The DNA read from the CDR3 is TGTGCCAGCAGTCCGGACAGGAGCTATGCT.

This clone was found many times. Gene names denote mouse genes. The read terminates 4 residues ahead of where the CDR3 ends, so the germline J gene completes it. The genes are TRBV16 and TRBJ2-1; D is possibly TRBD1 (6 bases). Germline V gene lookup returns CDR1 SGHSA and CDR2 FRNQAP. The V gene lost 3 bases and the J gene lost 6 bases, with 9 bases spanning the gap. This CDR3 has 13 amino acids. The CDR3 bases that were read are TGTGCAAGCAGCTTCCAGGGGAGTGCT. Encoded protein: CASSFQGSA. The whole CDR3 region reads CASSFQGSAEQFF. The full variable domain, completed using reference TRBV16 and TRBJ2-1, is NAGVIQTPRHKVTGKGQEATLWCEPISGHSAVFWYRQTIVQGLEFLTYFRNQAPIDDSGMPKERFSAQMPNQSHSTLKIQSTQPQDSAVYLCASSFQGSAEQFFGPGTRLTVL.

This clone was recorded many times. At residue 12, TCRdb's protein is not the same as the translated DNA, so the protein here was read from the DNA. Genes here carry mouse names. The CDR3 goes on 3 residues after the read ends, and that part is filled in from the germline J gene. This chain links TRBV13-3 with TRBJ1-6, with 9 bases lining up with TRBD1. TRBJ1-6 is an open reading frame, and its role is uncertain. J was trimmed by 9 bases and V by 0 bases; bases with no gene match: 4. The CDR3 has 15 residues. Germline V gives CDR1 NNHDY, CDR2 SYVADS. CDR3 DNA (partial): TGTGCCAGCAGTGATGGAGGGACAGGGCTTTCGCCC. Protein: CASSDGGTGLSP. The entire CDR3 is CASSDGGTGLSPLYF.

This clone was seen more than once but under ten times. The gene names here belong to mouse. From the germline J gene comes the end of the CDR3, since the read stops 4 residues before it. This rearrangement joins TRBV1 to TRBJ2-1; TRBD2 aligns across 7 bases. This CDR3 region has 17 residues. The germline V gene encodes CDR1 NSQYPW and CDR2 LRSPGD (reference sequence). With 0 bases clipped from V and 2 bases from J, the junction kept 7 bases outside the gene matches. CDR3: CTCSAEEGWGDYAEQFF. The DNA read from the CDR3 is TGCACCTGCAGTGCAGAAGAGGGTTGGGGGGACTATGCT. The entire variable domain, with the rest obtained from reference TRBV1 and TRBJ2-1, is as follows: VTLLEQNPRWRLVPRGQAVNLRCILKNSQYPWMSWYQQDLQKQLQWLFTLRSPGDKEVKSLPGADYLATRVTDTELRLQVANMSQGRTLYCTCSAEEGWGDYAEQFFGPGTRLTVL.

Concerning this clone: Here the gene names and germline are mouse. The covered CDR3 bases are TGTGCCAGCAGTGGACAGGGGGCGCCCCACGAA. Amino acid sequence: CASSGQGAPHE. The whole CDR3 reads CASSGQGAPHERLFF. The V call is TRBV13-3, the J call TRBJ1-4; 10 positions agree with TRBD1. The read ends 4 residues before the CDR3 terminus; that terminus is restored from the germline J gene. The CDR3 contains 15 residues. Trimming took 3 bases from V and 6 from J; bases not matched to a gene: 5. Looked up from germline, CDR1 is NNHDY and CDR2 is SYVADS.

Note on this clone: Here the gene names and germline are mouse. The read finishes 4 residues shy of the CDR3 end, and the germline J gene is used to complete it. In the same sample, other DNA sequences code for this CDR3. The V and J genes are TRBV1 and TRBJ2-1; 7 bases are shared with TRBD2. The CDR3 extends over 15 amino acids. Trimming took 1 base from V and 3 from J; bases not matched to a gene: 3. Looked up from germline, CDR1 is NSQYPW and CDR2 is LRSPGD (reference sequence). CDR3 sequence: CTCSAAGGGYAEQFF. CDR3 bases read: TGCACCTGCAGTGCAGCTGGGGGAGGCTATGCT.

Comment on this clone: Mouse gene names apply. Sequencing ends 4 residues short of the CDR3 end; the germline J gene provides the rest. This chain joins TRBV13-3 and TRBJ1-4, with 8 bases lining up with TRBD1. This CDR3 has 17 amino acids. The V and J ends lost 7 bases and 1 base, in that order; junction bases with no gene match: 12. Per germline, CDR1 NNHDY and CDR2 SYVADS. CDR3 DNA, as far as it was read: TGTGCCAGCGGAGGACAGGGAGGGCGTCCTTCCAACGAA. Protein: CASGGQGGRPSNE. The entire CDR3 reads CASGGQGGRPSNERLFF.

Notes on this clone: Genes and germline come from the mouse. Read sequence stops 4 residues before the CDR3 end, and the germline J gene provides the missing end. The chain uses TRBV14 and TRBJ2-7, with 9 bases identical to TRBD2. Germline V gene data show CDR1 as SGHDT and CDR2 as FRDEAV. The CDR3 totals 13 residues. CDR3 DNA (partial): TGTGCCAGCAGTCATGGGGGGGCGTAT. Amino acid sequence: CASSHGGAY. The whole CDR3 region reads CASSHGGAYEQYF. Complete variable domain (other parts from reference TRBV14 and TRBJ2-7): EAGVTQSPRYAVLQEGQAVSFWCDPISGHDTLYWYQQPRDQGPQLLVYFRDEAVIDNSQLPSDRFSAVRPKGTNSTLKIQSAKQGDTATYLCASSHGGAYEQYFGPGTRLTVL.

A note on this clone: The gene names given are mouse names. The CDR3 goes on 4 residues after the read ends, and that part is filled in from the germline J gene. The chain couples TRBV17 to TRBJ2-1; the D gene is possibly TRBD1 (6 bases). Trimming shortened V by 3 bases and J by 5 bases, and 11 bases separated the two germline ends. The CDR3 is 14 amino acids. The germline CDR1 and CDR2 sequences are MNHDT and YYDKIL. The CDR3 bases that were read are TGTGCTAGCAGTAGCAGGGGTCTTGATGCT. Its translation: CASSSRGLDA. From start to end, the CDR3 is CASSSRGLDAEQFF. The full variable domain, rest sourced from reference TRBV17 and TRBJ2-1, is DTTVKQNPRYKLARVGKPVNLICSQTMNHDTMYWYQKKPNQAPKLLLFYYDKILNREADTFEKFQSSRPNNSFCSLYIGSAGLEYSAMYLCASSSRGLDAEQFFGPGTRLTVL.

This clone was recorded at least ten times. Gene names refer to mouse genes. The read gets to within 4 residues of the CDR3 end, and the germline J gene fills in the rest. The chain is built from TRBV13-3 and TRBJ1-4; TRBD1 matches at 10 bases. Looked up from germline, CDR1 is NNHDY and CDR2 is SYVADS. V lost 1 base, J lost 3 bases, and 6 bases stayed unmatched. CDR3 length: 17 amino acids. CDR3 bases read: TGTGCCAGCAGTGATTCCCCCGGGACAGGGGCCAACGAA. Amino acid sequence: CASSDSPGTGANE. The entire CDR3 sequence reads CASSDSPGTGANERLFF.

Notes on this clone: Mouse names are used for the genes. The CDR3 end lies 4 residues beyond the end of the read and is filled in from the germline J gene. The genes are TRBV13-2 and TRBJ2-1; D is possibly TRBD1 (6 bases). This CDR3 contains 15 residues. The V end lost 0 bases, the J end lost 4 bases, and 11 bases lay between the germline ends. The germline V gene has CDR1 NNHNN and CDR2 SYGAGS (reference sequence). The part of the CDR3 DNA that was read is TGTGCCAGCGGTGATGCATCGGGACAATATGCT. It yields the protein CASGDASGQYA. The CDR3 in full is CASGDASGQYAEQFF.

As to this clone: Gene names are the mouse ones. With the read ending 4 residues before the CDR3 end, the germline J gene is used to fill in that end. The chain carries TRBV13-3 and TRBJ1-2; no firm D call. The V end lost 1 base, the J end lost 0 bases, and 7 bases lay between the germline ends. The CDR3 runs to 14 residues. Germline V lookup: CDR1 NNHDY, CDR2 SYVADS. The sequenced CDR3 bases are TGTGCCAGCAGTGATACCAGCTCAAACTCC. Amino acids: CASSDTSSNS. The whole CDR3 protein is CASSDTSSNSDYTF.

This clone was seen more than once but under ten times. Gene names are the mouse ones. The read comes to an end 4 residues before the CDR3 does, leaving the germline J gene to fill in the end. J is TRBJ2-1 and V is TRBV19; D possibly corresponds to TRBD2 (6 bases). Per the germline V gene, CDR1 is FNHDT and CDR2 is SITEND (reference sequence). The CDR3 spans 14 residues. The CDR3 DNA, read in part, is TGTGCCAGCAGTATAGACGGGGGGTTAGCT. This codes for CASSIDGGLA. The entire CDR3 protein is CASSIDGGLAEQFF.

Only a few counts were recorded for this clone. Mouse gene names and germline throughout. Coverage ceases 4 residues before the CDR3 finishes, and the germline J gene fills in the end. The chain joins TRBV1 to TRBJ2-7, with 7 bases identical to TRBD2. V lost 0 bases to trimming and J lost 2 bases; unmatched junction nucleotides: 4. The germline CDR1 and CDR2 sequences are NSQYPW and LRSPGD (reference sequence). The CDR3 runs 15 residues. The CDR3 bases that were read are TGCACCTGCAGTGCAGATGGGTGGGGGGCCTAT. It codes for CTCSADGWGAY. The whole CDR3 protein is CTCSADGWGAYEQYF. Drawing the rest from reference TRBV1 and TRBJ2-7, the complete variable domain is VTLLEQNPRWRLVPRGQAVNLRCILKNSQYPWMSWYQQDLQKQLQWLFTLRSPGDKEVKSLPGADYLATRVTDTELRLQVANMSQGRTLYCTCSADGWGAYEQYFGPGTRLTVL.

This clone was seen only a few times. Mouse names are used for the genes. The read comes to an end 4 residues before the CDR3 does, leaving the germline J gene to fill in the end. The chain carries TRBV19 and TRBJ2-1, with D maybe TRBD1 (6 bases). The CDR3 length is 14 residues. The V gene lost 5 bases and the J gene lost 1 base, with 10 bases spanning the gap. The germline V gene encodes CDR1 FNHDT and CDR2 SITEND (reference sequence). The CDR3 DNA, read in part, is TGTGCCAGCAGCTCTCAGGGGAACTATGCT. This codes for CASSSQGNYA. The full CDR3 reads CASSSQGNYAEQFF.

On this clone: Mouse names are used for the genes. The CDR3 end falls 4 residues outside the read, so it is completed with the germline J gene. The rearrangement joins TRBV13-3 to TRBJ1-1; D is undetermined. Germline V lookup: CDR1 NNHDY, CDR2 SYVADS. This CDR3 has 12 amino acids. Here the CDR3 reads CASSDPPREVFF. The covered CDR3 bases are TGTGCCAGCAGTGATCCCCCAAGA.

Comment on this clone: Gene names are mouse gene names. The read ends 4 residues early relative to the CDR3; the germline J gene fills the gap. This chain joins TRBV1 and TRBJ2-1, with 10 bases identical to TRBD1. Unmatched junction bases numbered 1, after V lost 0 bases and J lost 5 bases. From germline, CDR1 is NSQYPW and CDR2 LRSPGD (reference sequence). The CDR3 length is 15 residues. This chain's CDR3 is CTCSAEDRGHAEQFF. The DNA read from the CDR3 is TGCACCTGCAGTGCAGAAGACAGGGGGCATGCT.

This clone was seen a handful of times. Mouse germline and gene names are used. Read sequence stops 4 residues before the CDR3 end, and the germline J gene provides the missing end. This CDR3 is also generated by other DNA sequences in the sample. The chain has TRBV13-3 and TRBJ2-7; maybe TRBD2 (6 bases). In germline, CDR1 is NNHDY, CDR2 SYVADS. V was trimmed by 5 bases and J by 2 bases, leaving 11 bases between them. The CDR3 is 13 residues long. The CDR3 bases that were read are TGTGCCAGCAGCCCTCGGGGGGCCTAT. Its translation is CASSPRGAY. The CDR3 in its entirety is CASSPRGAYEQYF.

With respect to this clone: Mouse names are used for the genes. The sequence runs out 4 residues before the end of the CDR3; the remainder is reconstructed from the germline J gene. The genes are TRBV1 and TRBJ2-3, with TRBD2 matching over 8 bases. Germline V CDR1 and CDR2: NSQYPW, LRSPGD (reference sequence). The CDR3 totals 15 residues. Losses at the gene ends were 1 base for V and 4 bases for J; bases not matched to a gene: 4. The CDR3 DNA, read in part, is TGCACCTGCAGTGCAGGGGGGGGGCAGACAGAA. Encoded protein: CTCSAGGGQTE. The full CDR3 reads CTCSAGGGQTETLYF. The complete variable domain, with remaining parts taken from reference TRBV1 and TRBJ2-3, reads VTLLEQNPRWRLVPRGQAVNLRCILKNSQYPWMSWYQQDLQKQLQWLFTLRSPGDKEVKSLPGADYLATRVTDTELRLQVANMSQGRTLYCTCSAGGGQTETLYFGSGTRLTVL.

This clone was observed a handful of times. The germline and genes are mouse ones. Sequencing ends 4 residues short of the CDR3 end; the germline J gene provides the rest. V gene TRBV13-3 combines with J gene TRBJ2-2; 8 nucleotides match TRBD2. Germline V gene sequence: CDR1 NNHDY, CDR2 SYVADS. The CDR3 sequence is 15 residues long. V trimming: 1 base; J trimming: 6 bases; junction bases outside the gene matches: 5. CDR3 DNA, as far as it was read: TGTGCCAGCAGTGATAGGGGGGGCGCAGCCGGG. Translating it yields CASSDRGGAAG. The whole CDR3 region reads CASSDRGGAAGQLYF. Variable domain in full (rest from reference TRBV13-3 and TRBJ2-2): EAAVTQSPRSKVAVTGGKVTLSCHQTNNHDYMYWYRQDTGHGLRLIHYSYVADSTEKGDIPDGYKASRPSQENFSLILELASLSQTAVYFCASSDRGGAAGQLYFGEGSKLTVL.

This clone was counted only a few times. The listed genes are named as in mouse. The read ends 4 residues shy of where the CDR3 ends; the end is completed using the germline J gene. The chain links TRBV13-1 to TRBJ2-5; D is perhaps TRBD2 (7 bases). CDR3 size: 14 residues. CDR1 and CDR2 (germline): NSHNY, SYGAGN. CDR3 loop: CASSVLGAKDTQYF. The sequenced part of the CDR3 DNA is TGTGCCAGCAGTGTGCTGGGGGCAAAAGAC.